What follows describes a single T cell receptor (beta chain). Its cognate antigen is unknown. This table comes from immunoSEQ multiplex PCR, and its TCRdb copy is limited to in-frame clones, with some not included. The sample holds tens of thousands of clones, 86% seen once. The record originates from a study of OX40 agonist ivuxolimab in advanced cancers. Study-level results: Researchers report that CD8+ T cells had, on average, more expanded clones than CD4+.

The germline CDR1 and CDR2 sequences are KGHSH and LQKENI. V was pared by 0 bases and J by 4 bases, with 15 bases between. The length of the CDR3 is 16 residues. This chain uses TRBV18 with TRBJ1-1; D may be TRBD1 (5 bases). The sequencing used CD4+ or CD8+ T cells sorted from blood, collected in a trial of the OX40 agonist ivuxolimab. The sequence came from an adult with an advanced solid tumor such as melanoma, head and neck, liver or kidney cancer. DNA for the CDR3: TGTGCCAGCTCACCACCAGTCGGGGGAGCGGTCACTGAAGCTTTCTTT. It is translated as CASSPPVGGAVTEAFF.